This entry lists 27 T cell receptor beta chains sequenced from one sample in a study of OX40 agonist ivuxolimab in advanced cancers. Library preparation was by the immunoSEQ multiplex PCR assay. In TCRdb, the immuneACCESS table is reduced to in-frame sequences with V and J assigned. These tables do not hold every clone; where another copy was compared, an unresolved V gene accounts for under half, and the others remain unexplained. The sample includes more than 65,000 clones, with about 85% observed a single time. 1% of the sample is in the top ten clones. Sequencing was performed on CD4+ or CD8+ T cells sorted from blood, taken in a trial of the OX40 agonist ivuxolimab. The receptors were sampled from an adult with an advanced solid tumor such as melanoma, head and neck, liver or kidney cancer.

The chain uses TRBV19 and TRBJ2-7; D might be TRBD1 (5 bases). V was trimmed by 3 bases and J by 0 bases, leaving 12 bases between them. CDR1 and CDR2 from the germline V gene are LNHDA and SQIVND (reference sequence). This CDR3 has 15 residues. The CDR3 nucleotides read TGTGCCAGTAGTATTAGCCAGGGCCACTCCTACGAGCAGTACTTC. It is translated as CASSISQGHSYEQYF.

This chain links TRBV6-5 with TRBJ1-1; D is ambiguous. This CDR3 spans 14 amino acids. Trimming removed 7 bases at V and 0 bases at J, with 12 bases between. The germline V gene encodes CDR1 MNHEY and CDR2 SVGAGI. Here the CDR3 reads CASNRGGVNTEAFF. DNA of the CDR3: TGTGCCAGCAACCGTGGCGGGGTGAACACTGAAGCTTTCTTT.

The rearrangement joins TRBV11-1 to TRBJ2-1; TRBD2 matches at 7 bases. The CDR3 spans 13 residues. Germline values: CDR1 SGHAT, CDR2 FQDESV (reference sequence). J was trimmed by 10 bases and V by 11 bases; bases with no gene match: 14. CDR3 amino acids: CASQKRGDGEQFF. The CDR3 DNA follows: TGTGCCTCTCAGAAGCGGGGCGACGGGGAGCAGTTCTTC. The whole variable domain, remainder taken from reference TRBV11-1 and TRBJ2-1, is EAEVAQSPRYKITEKSQAVAFWCDPISGHATLYWYRQILGQGPELLVQFQDESVVDDSQLPKDRFSAERLKGVDSTLKIQPAELGDSAMYLCASQKRGDGEQFFGPGTRLTVL.

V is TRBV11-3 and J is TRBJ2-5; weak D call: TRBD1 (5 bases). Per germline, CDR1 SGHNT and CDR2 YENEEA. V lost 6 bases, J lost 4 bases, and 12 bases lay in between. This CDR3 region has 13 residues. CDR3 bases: TGTGCCAGCAGGAACACAGGTGTAGAGACCCAGTACTTC. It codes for CASRNTGVETQYF.

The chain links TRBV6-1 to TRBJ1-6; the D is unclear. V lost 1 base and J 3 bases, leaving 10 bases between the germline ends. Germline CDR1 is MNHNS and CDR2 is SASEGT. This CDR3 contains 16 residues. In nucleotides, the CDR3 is TGTGCCAGCAGTGAAGAAGCGGGTCACTATAATTCACCCCTCCACTTT. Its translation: CASSEEAGHYNSPLHF.

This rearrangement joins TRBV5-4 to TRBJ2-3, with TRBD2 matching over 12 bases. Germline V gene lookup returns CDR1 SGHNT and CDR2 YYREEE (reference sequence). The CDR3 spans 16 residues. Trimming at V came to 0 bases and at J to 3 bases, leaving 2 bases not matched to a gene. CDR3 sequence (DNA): TGTGCCAGCAGCTTGGCCACTAGCGGGAGGACAGATACGCAGTATTTT. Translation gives CASSLATSGRTDTQYF.

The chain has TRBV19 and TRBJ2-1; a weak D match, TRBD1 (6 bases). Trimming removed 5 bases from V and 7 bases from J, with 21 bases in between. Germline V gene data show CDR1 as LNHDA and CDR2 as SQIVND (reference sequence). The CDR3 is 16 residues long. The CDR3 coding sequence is TGTGCCAGTAGTGACTACCGGCAGGGGCCCCGGAATGAGCAGTTCTTC. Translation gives CASSDYRQGPRNEQFF.

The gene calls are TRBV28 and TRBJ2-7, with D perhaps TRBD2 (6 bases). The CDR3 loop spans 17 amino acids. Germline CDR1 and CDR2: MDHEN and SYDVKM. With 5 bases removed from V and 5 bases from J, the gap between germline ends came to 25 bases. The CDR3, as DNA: TGTGCCAGCAGTCCCCCCTTGTTGCGGGGCTACACCCACGAGCAGTACTTC. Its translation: CASSPPLLRGYTHEQYF.

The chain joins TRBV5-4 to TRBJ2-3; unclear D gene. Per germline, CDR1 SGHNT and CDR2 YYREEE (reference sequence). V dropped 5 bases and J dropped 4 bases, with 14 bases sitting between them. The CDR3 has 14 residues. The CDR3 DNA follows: TGTGCCAGCAGGCTTGACGGGCCCCCAGATACGCAGTATTTT. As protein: CASRLDGPPDTQYF.

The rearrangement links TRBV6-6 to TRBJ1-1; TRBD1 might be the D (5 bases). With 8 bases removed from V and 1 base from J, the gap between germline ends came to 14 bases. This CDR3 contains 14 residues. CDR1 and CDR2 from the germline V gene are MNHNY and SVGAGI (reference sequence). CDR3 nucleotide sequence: TGTGCCAGCCGTCCTCCGGGGCAGAACACTGAAGCTTTCTTT. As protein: CASRPPGQNTEAFF.

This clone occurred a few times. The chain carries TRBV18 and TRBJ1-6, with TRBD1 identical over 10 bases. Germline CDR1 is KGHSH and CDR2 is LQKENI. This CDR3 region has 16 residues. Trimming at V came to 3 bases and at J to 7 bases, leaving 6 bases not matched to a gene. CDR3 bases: TGTGCCAGCTCACCCGACAGGGGGCTAAAGAATTCACCCCTCCACTTT. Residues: CASSPDRGLKNSPLHF.

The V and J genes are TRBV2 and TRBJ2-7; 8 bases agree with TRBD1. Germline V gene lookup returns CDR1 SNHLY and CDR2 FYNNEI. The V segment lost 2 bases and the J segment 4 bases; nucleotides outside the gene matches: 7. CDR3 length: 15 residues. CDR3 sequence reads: CASSEPGQERYEQYF. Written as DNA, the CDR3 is TGTGCCAGCAGTGAACCGGGACAGGAGAGGTACGAGCAGTACTTC.

The CDR3 is CASSDQGANQPQHF. The CDR3 nucleotides are TGCGCCAGCAGTGATCAGGGGGCGAATCAGCCCCAGCATTTT. V usage is TRBV10-2 and J usage is TRBJ1-5, with 8 bases that match TRBD1. The CDR3 has 14 residues. V was clipped by 3 bases and J by 4 bases; unmatched bases: 2. Per the germline V gene, CDR1 is WSHSY and CDR2 is SAAADI.

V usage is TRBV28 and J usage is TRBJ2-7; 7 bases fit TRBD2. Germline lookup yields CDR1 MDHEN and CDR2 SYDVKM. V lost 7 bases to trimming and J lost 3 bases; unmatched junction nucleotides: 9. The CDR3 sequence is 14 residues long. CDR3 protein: CASTTSGGNYEQYF. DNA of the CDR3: TGTGCCAGCACCACTTCGGGAGGCAACTACGAGCAGTACTTC.

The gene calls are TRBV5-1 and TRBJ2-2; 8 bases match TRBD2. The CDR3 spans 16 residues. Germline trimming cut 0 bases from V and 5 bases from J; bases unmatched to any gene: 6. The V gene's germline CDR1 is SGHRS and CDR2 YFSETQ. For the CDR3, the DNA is TGCGCCAGCAGCTTGGCCGGGGGGGCGCAAACCGGGGAGCTGTTTTTT. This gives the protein CASSLAGGAQTGELFF. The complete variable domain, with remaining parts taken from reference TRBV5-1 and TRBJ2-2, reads KAGVTQTPRYLIKTRGQQVTLSCSPISGHRSVSWYQQTPGQGLQFLFEYFSETQRNKGNFPGRFSGRQFSNSRSEMNVSTLELGDSALYLCASSLAGGAQTGELFFGEGSRLTVL.

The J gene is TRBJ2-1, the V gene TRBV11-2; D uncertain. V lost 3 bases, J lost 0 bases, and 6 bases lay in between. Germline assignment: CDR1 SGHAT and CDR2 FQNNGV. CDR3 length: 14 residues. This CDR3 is CASSFQSSYNEQFF. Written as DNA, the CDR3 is TGTGCCAGCAGCTTCCAAAGCTCCTACAATGAGCAGTTCTTC. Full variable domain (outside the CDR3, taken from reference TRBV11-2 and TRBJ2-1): EAGVAQSPRYKIIEKRQSVAFWCNPISGHATLYWYQQILGQGPKLLIQFQNNGVVDDSQLPKDRFSAERLKGVDSTLKIQPAKLEDSAVYLCASSFQSSYNEQFFGPGTRLTVL.

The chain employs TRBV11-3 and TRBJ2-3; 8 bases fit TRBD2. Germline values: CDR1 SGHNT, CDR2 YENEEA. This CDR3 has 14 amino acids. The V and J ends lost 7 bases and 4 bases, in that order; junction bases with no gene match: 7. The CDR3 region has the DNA TGTGCCAGCAAAGCCCGCGGGGGGTCAGATACGCAGTATTTT. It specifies CASKARGGSDTQYF.

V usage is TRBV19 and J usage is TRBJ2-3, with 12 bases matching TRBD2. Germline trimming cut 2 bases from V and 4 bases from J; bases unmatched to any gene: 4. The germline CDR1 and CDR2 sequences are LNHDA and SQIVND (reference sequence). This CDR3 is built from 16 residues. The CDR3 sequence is CASSITSGGIADTQYF. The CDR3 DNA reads TGTGCCAGTAGTATAACTAGCGGGGGGATCGCAGATACGCAGTATTTT.

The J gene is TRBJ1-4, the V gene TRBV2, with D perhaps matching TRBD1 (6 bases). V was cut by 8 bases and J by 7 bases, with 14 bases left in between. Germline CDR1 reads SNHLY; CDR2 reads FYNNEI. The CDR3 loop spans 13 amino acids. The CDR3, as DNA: TGTGCCAGCGGGTTCGGGGGGCGTGAAAAACTGTTTTTT. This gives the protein CASGFGGREKLFF.

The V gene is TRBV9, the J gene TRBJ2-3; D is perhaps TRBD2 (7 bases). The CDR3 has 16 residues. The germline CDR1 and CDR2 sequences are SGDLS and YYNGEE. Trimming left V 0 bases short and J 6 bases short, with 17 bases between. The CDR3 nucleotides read TGTGCCAGCAGCGTAGTGGCAGGGGAGGGCTGGGATACGCAGTATTTT. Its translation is CASSVVAGEGWDTQYF.

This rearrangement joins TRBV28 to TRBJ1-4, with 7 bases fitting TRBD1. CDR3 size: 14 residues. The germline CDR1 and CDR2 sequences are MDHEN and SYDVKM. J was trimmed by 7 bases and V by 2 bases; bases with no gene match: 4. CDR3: CASSLRGLSEKLFF. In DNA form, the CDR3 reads TGTGCCAGCAGTTTAAGGGGGCTGAGTGAAAAACTGTTTTTT.

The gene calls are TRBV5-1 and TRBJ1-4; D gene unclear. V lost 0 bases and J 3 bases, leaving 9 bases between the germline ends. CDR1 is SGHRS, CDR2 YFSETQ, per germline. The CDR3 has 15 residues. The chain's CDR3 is CASSLGSVSNEKLFF. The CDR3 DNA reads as TGCGCCAGCAGCTTGGGGTCAGTCTCTAATGAAAAACTGTTTTTT.

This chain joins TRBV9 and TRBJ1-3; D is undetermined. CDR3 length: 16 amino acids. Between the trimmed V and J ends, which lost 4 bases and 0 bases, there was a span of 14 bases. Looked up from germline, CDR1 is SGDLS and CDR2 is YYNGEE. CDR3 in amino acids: CASSPFDVYSGNTIYF. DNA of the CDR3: TGTGCCAGCAGCCCCTTCGACGTATACTCTGGAAACACCATATATTTT.

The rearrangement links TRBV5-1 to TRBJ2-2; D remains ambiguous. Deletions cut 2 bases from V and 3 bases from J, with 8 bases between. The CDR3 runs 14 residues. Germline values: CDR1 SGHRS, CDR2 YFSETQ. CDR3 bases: TGCGCCAGCAGCTTATATAGAGACACCGGGGAGCTGTTTTTT. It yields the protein CASSLYRDTGELFF.

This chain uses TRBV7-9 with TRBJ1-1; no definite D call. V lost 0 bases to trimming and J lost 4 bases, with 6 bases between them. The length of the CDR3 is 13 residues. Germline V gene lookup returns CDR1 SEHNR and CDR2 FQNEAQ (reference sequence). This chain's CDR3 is CASSLAGPTEAFF. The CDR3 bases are TGTGCCAGCAGCTTAGCAGGGCCCACTGAAGCTTTCTTT.

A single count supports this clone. The CDR3 DNA sequence: TGTGCCAGTAGTCCAGGACGACAACCCAGCTCACCCCTCCACTTT. This encodes CASSPGRQPSSPLHF. This chain uses TRBV19 with TRBJ1-6; D not resolved. Germline V CDR1 and CDR2: LNHDA, SQIVND (reference sequence). The ends were cut back, 5 bases at V and 10 bases at J, with 18 bases in the middle. CDR3 length equals 15 residues. The whole variable domain, filled in from reference TRBV19 and TRBJ1-6, reads DGGITQSPKYLFRKEGQNVTLSCEQNLNHDAMYWYRQDPGQGLRLIYYSQIVNDFQKGDIAEGYSVSREKKESFPLTVTSAQKNPTAFYLCASSPGRQPSSPLHFGNGTRLTVT.

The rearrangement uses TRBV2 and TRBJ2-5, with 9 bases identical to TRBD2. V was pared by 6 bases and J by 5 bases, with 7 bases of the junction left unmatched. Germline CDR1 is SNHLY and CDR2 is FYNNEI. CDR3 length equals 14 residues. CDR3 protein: CASRPGTSSETQYF. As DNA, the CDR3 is TGTGCCAGCAGACCCGGGACTAGCAGCGAGACCCAGTACTTC.